This T cell receptor beta chain was documented in a study of T cell repertoires in cytomegalovirus infection. Turning to the study itself: Based on public TCR beta signatures, there were indications of CMV infection and of a matching HLA type. General study findings and limits: In two of eight donors, the top clonotype was HLA-C-restricted CMV-specific. Based on cumulative public TCR beta family frequency, carriers of CMV plus the relevant HLA were identified.

TCRdb reanalysed the reads using MiXCR and keeps one entry per CDR3 protein. The profile covers some 400,000 distinct CDR3 sequences, with roughly 31% appearing a single time and roughly an eighth taken by the ten largest. This CDR3 region has 13 residues. CDR1 and CDR2 (germline): MNHNS, SASEGT. Trimming left V 4 bases short and J 10 bases short, with 14 bases between. This clonotype was picked up many times. Its specificity is unknown. This clonotype was obtained from a human donor in good health (CMV status not recorded). Some clones in this sample may be carry-over from other donors' samples. The V and J genes are TRBV6-1 and TRBJ2-1; D remains ambiguous. The sequenced sample was PBMCs. For the CDR3, the DNA is TGTGCCAGCAGTGTGGTAGAAAGGACGGAGCAGTTCTTC. Its translation: CASSVVERTEQFF.